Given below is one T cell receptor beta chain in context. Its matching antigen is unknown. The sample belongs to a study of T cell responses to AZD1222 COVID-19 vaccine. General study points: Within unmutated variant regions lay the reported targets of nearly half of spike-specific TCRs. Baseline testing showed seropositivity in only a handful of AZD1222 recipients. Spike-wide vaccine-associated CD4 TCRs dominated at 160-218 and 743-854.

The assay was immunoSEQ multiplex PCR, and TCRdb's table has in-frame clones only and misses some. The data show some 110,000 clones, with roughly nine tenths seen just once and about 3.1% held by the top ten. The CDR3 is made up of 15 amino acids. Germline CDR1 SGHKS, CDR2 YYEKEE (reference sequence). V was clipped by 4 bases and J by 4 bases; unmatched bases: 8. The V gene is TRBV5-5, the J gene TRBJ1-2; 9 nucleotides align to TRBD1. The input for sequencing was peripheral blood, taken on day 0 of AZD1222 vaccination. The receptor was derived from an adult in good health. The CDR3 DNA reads TGTGCCAGCAGCCCGGGACAGGGTAGCCGCTATGGCTACACCTTC. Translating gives CASSPGQGSRYGYTF.